The clone carrying this T cell receptor beta chain was recorded a few times. The antigen remains unidentified. Autologous stem cell transplantation was followed by relapse in every patient, and brentuximab vedotin exposure varied. This entry comes from a study of PD-1 blockade in classical Hodgkin lymphoma. Findings and caveats of the study: Compared with baseline, CD4+ but not CD8+ TCR diversity had risen significantly by C4D1. With respect to the repertoire differences, their causes, possibly disease activity or prior therapy, remain undefined. Nivolumab initiation under 1 year post-ASCT meant exclusion. Patients newly diagnosed and complete responders had comparable baseline diversity.

Sequenced by immunoSEQ multiplex PCR; TCRdb stores in-frame clones only, minus some. The table shows about 36,000 clones, with roughly two thirds occurring only once. Looked up from germline, CDR1 is LNHDA and CDR2 is SQIVND (reference sequence). The V and J ends lost 8 bases and 3 bases respectively, with 17 bases between them. CDR3 length: 15 residues. The sequencing here drew on peripheral blood mononuclear cells (PBMCs), taken before the second cycle of nivolumab. The receptor was isolated from a human donor with classical Hodgkin lymphoma. This rearrangement joins TRBV19 to TRBJ1-5, with D maybe TRBD1 (5 bases). CDR3 protein: CASAPIPGFNQPQHF. CDR3 nucleotides: TGTGCCAGTGCCCCAATACCAGGGTTCAATCAGCCCCAGCATTTT. Full variable domain (remainder filled in from reference TRBV19 and TRBJ1-5): DGGITQSPKYLFRKEGQNVTLSCEQNLNHDAMYWYRQDPGQGLRLIYYSQIVNDFQKGDIAEGYSVSREKKESFPLTVTSAQKNPTAFYLCASAPIPGFNQPQHFGDGTRLSIL.